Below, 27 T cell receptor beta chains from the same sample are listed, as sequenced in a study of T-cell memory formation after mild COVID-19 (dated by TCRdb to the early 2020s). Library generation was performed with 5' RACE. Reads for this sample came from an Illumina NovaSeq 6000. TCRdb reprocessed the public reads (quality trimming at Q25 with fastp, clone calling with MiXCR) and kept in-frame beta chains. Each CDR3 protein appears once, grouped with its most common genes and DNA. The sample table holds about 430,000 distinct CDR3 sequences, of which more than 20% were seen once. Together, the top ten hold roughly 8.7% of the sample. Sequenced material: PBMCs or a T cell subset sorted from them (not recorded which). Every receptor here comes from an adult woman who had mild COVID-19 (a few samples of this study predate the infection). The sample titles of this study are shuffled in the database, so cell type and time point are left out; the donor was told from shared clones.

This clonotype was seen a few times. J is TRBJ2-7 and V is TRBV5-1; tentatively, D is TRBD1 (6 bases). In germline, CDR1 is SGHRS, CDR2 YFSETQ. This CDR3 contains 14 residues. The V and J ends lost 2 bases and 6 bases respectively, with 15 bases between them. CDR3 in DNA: TGCGCCAGCAGCTTAAGTACAGGGTTAGGCGAGCAGTACTTC. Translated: CASSLSTGLGEQYF.

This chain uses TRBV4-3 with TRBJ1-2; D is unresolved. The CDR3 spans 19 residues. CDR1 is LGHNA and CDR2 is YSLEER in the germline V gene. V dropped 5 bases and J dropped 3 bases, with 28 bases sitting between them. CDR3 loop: CASSETYSSVQKGDYGYTF. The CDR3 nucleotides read TGCGCCAGCAGCGAGACCTACTCCTCAGTACAGAAAGGAGACTATGGCTACACCTTC.

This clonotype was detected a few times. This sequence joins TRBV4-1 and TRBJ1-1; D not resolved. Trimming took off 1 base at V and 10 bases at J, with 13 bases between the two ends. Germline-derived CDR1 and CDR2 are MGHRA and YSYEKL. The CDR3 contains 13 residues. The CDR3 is CASSQGAEWGAFF. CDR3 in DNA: TGCGCCAGCAGCCAAGGGGCAGAATGGGGAGCTTTCTTT.

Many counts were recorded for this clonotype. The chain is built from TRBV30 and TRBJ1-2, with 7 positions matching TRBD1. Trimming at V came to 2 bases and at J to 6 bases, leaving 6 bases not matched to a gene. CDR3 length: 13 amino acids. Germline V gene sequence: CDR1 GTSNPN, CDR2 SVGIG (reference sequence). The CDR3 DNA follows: TGTGCCTGGAGTCAAGGGGGCGTCGATGGCTACACCTTC. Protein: CAWSQGGVDGYTF.

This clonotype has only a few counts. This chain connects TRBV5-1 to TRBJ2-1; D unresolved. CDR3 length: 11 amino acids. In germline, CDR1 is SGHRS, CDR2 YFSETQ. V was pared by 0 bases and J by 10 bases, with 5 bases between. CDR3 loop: CASSLVREQFF. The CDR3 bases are TGCGCCAGCAGCTTGGTAAGGGAGCAGTTCTTC. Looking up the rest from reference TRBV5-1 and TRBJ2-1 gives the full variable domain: KAGVTQTPRYLIKTRGQQVTLSCSPISGHRSVSWYQQTPGQGLQFLFEYFSETQRNKGNFPGRFSGRQFSNSRSEMNVSTLELGDSALYLCASSLVREQFFGPGTRLTVL.

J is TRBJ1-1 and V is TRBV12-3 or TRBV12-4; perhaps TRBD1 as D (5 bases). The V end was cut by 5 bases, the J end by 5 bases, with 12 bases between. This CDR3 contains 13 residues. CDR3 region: CASSEPGRTEAFF. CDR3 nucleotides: TGTGCCAGCAGTGAGCCAGGGAGAACTGAAGCTTTCTTT.

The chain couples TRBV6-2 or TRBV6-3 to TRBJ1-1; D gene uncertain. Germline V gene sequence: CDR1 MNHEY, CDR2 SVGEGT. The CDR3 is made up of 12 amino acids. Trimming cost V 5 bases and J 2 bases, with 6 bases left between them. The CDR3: CASSIINTEAFF. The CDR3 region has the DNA TGTGCCAGCAGTATTATAAACACTGAAGCTTTCTTT.

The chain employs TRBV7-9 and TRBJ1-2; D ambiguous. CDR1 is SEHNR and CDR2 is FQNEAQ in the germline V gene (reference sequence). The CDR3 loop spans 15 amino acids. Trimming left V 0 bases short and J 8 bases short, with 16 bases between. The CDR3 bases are TGTGCCAGCAGCTTAGCCGACGGACCGAAACGAGGCTACACCTTC. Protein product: CASSLADGPKRGYTF.

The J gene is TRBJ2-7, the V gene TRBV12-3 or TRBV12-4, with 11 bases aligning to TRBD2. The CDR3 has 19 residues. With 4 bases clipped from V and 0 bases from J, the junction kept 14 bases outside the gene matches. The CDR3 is CASSSSHLAGGNDSYEQYF. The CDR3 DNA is TGTGCCAGCAGTTCATCCCATCTAGCGGGGGGAAATGACTCCTACGAGCAGTACTTC.

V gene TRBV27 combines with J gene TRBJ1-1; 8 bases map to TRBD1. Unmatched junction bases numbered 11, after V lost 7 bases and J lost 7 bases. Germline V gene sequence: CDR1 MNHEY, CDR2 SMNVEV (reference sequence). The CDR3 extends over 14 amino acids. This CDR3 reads CASTFTGGGGEAFF. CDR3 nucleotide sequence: TGTGCCAGCACCTTCACAGGGGGTGGCGGTGAAGCTTTCTTT.

The CDR3 DNA follows: TGTGCCACCAGTGATTTCAGCGGGAGGGCCGGATTTAGTCTCACAGATACGCAGTATTTT. Residues: CATSDFSGRAGFSLTDTQYF. The genes are TRBV24-1 and TRBJ2-3, with 10 bases matching TRBD2. The CDR3 length is 20 residues. Losses at the gene ends were 1 base for V and 2 bases for J; bases not matched to a gene: 14. The germline CDR1 and CDR2 sequences are KGHDR and SFDVKD.

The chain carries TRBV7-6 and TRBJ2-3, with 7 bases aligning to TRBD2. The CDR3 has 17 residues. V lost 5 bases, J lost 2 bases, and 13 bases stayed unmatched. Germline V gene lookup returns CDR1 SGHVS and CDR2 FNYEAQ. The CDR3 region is CASSESPLAVITDTQYF. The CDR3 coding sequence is TGTGCCAGCAGCGAAAGCCCCCTAGCGGTTATCACAGATACGCAGTATTTT.

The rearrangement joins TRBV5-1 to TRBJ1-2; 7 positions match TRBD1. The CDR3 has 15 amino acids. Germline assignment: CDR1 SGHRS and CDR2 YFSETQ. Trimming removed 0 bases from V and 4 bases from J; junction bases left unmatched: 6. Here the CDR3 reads CASSLGRGDGYGYTF. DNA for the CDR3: TGCGCCAGCAGCTTGGGCAGGGGGGACGGCTATGGCTACACCTTC.

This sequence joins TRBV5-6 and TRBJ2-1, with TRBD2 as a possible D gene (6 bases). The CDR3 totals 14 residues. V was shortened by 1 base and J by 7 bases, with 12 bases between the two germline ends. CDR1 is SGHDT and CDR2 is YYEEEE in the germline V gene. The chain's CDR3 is CASSLRAGRNEQFF. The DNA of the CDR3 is TGTGCCAGCAGCTTGAGGGCGGGAAGGAATGAGCAGTTCTTC. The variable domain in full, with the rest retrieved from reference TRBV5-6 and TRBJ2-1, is DAGVTQSPTHLIKTRGQQVTLRCSPKSGHDTVSWYQQALGQGPQFIFQYYEEEERQRGNFPDRFSGHQFPNYSSELNVNALLLGDSALYLCASSLRAGRNEQFFGPGTRLTVL.

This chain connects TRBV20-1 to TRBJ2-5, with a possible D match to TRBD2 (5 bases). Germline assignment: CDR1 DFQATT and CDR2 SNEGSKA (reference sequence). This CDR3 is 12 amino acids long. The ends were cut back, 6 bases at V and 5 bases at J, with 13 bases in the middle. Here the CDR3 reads CSATSSHETQYF. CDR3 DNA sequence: TGCAGTGCGACCTCTAGCCACGAGACCCAGTACTTC.

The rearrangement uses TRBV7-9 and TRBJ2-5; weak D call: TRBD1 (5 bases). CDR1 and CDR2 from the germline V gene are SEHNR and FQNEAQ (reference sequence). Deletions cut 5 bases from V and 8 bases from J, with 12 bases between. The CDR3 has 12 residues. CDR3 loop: CASSREGATQYF. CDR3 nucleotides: TGTGCCAGCAGCAGGGAAGGGGCCACCCAGTACTTC.

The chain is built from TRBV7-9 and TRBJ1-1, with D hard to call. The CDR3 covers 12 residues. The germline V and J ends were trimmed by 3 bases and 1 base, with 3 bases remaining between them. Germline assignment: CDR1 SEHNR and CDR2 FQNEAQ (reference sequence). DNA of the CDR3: TGTGCCAGCAGCTTCCAGAACACTGAAGCTTTCTTT. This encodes CASSFQNTEAFF.

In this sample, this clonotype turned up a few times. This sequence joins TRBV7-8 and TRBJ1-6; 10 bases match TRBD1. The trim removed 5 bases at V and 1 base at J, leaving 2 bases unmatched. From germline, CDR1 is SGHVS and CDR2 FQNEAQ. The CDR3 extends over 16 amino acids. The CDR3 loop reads CASSLGQGSYNSPLHF. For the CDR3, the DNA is TGTGCCAGCAGCCTGGGACAGGGGTCCTATAATTCACCCCTCCACTTT.

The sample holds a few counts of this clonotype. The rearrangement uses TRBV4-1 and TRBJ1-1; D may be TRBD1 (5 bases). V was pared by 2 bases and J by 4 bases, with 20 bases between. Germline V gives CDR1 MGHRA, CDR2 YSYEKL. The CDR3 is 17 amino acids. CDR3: CASSQKPHLGDGTEAFF. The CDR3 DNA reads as TGCGCCAGCAGCCAAAAACCACATCTGGGGGACGGCACTGAAGCTTTCTTT.

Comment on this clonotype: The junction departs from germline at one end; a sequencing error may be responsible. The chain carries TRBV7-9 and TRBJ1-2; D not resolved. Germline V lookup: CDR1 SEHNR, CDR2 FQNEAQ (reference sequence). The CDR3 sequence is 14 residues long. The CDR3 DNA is TGTGCCGGCAGCCCAGACTTCGCCACGCGGGGCTACACCTTC. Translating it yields CAGSPDFATRGYTF.

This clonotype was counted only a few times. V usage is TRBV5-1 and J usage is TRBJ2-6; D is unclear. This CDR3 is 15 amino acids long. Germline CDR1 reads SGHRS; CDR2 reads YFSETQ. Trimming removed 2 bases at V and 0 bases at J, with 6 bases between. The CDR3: CASSFELSGANVLTF. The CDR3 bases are TGCGCCAGCAGCTTTGAGCTCTCTGGGGCCAACGTCCTGACTTTC. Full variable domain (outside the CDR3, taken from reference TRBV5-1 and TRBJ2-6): KAGVTQTPRYLIKTRGQQVTLSCSPISGHRSVSWYQQTPGQGLQFLFEYFSETQRNKGNFPGRFSGRQFSNSRSEMNVSTLELGDSALYLCASSFELSGANVLTFGAGSRLTVL.

The CDR3 here is CASSSYGLAGLAYEQYF. The CDR3 region has the DNA TGCGCCAGCAGCTCATACGGACTAGCGGGCCTCGCCTACGAGCAGTACTTC. This chain uses TRBV5-1 with TRBJ2-7; 11 bases fit TRBD2. Germline trimming cut 3 bases from V and 2 bases from J; bases unmatched to any gene: 10. Germline-derived CDR1 and CDR2 are SGHRS and YFSETQ. CDR3 length: 17 amino acids.

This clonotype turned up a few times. CDR3 loop: CATSRDRDLAKNIQYF. In nucleotides, the CDR3 is TGTGCCACCAGCAGAGACAGGGACCTAGCCAAAAACATTCAGTACTTC. The rearrangement links TRBV15 to TRBJ2-4; the D call may be TRBD1 or TRBD2 (5 bases each). With 0 bases removed from V and 0 bases from J, the gap between germline ends came to 9 bases. The CDR3 length is 16 residues. Germline CDR1 reads LNHNV; CDR2 reads YYDKDF (reference sequence).

This chain's CDR3 is CASRDTSTDTQYF. The CDR3 DNA reads as TGCGCCAGCAGAGATACTAGCACAGATACGCAGTATTTT. V is TRBV5-1 and J is TRBJ2-3, with no clear D. V dropped 5 bases and J dropped 0 bases, with 7 bases sitting between them. Germline CDR1 reads SGHRS; CDR2 reads YFSETQ. This CDR3 comprises 13 residues.

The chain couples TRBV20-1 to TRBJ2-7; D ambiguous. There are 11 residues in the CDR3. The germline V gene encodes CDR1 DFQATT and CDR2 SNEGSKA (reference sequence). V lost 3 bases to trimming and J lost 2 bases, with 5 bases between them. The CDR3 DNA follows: TGCAGTGCTAGTTCCGCCTACGAGCAGTACTTC. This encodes CSASSAYEQYF.

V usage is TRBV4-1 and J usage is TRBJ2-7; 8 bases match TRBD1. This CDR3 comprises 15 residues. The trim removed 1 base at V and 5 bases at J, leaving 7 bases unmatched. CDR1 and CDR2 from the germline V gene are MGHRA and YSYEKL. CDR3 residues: CASSQAGQGNHEQYF. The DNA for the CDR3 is TGCGCCAGCAGCCAAGCCGGACAGGGCAATCACGAGCAGTACTTC.

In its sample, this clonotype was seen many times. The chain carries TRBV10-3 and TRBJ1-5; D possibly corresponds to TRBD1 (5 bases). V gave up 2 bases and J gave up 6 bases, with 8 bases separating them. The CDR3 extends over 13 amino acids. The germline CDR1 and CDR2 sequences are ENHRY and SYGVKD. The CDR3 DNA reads TGTGCCATCAGTGAGAAGGGGCGTCAGCCCCAGCATTTT. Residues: CAISEKGRQPQHF.